A single sample gave rise to the 5 T cell receptor beta chains below, sequenced in a study of T cells in Graves' hyperthyroidism and ophthalmopathy. The TCR beta CDR3 regions underwent amplification using RNA transcripts as the source. With the HTBI primer set, the TCR CDR3 went through a first round of RT-PCR. Via MiXCR, TCRdb re-called the multiplex PCR reads, giving one row per CDR3 protein. The sample consists of around 600,000 distinct CDR3 sequences, around 14% of them appearing once. The sample was blood. The source is a woman younger than 35 with Graves' ophthalmopathy.

This clonotype was observed at least ten times. The chain recombines TRBV7-2 with TRBJ2-7; 12 nucleotides match TRBD2. CDR1 and CDR2 from the germline V gene are SGHTA and FQGNSA. The CDR3 contains 16 residues. V trimming: 2 bases; J trimming: 5 bases; junction bases outside the gene matches: 7. CDR3 bases: TGTGCCAGCAGCTTACTAGCGGGAGGGCCCGGAAACGAGCAGTACTTC. Protein sequence: CASSLLAGGPGNEQYF.

This clonotype was counted many times. The V and J genes are TRBV30 and TRBJ1-1; the D gene is possibly TRBD1 (5 bases). V gave up 3 bases and J gave up 2 bases, with 7 bases separating them. Germline loops: CDR1 GTSNPN, CDR2 SVGIG (reference sequence). This CDR3 spans 12 amino acids. The CDR3 here is CAWSDSNTEAFF. As DNA, the CDR3 is TGTGCCTGGAGCGACAGTAACACTGAAGCTTTCTTT.

The sample holds a few counts of this clonotype. The chain uses TRBV5-5 and TRBJ1-6; no clear D gene. This CDR3 is built from 13 residues. Germline CDR1 is SGHKS and CDR2 is YYEKEE (reference sequence). V lost 0 bases and J lost 8, with 6 bases in between. The CDR3 region is CASSLETYSPLHF. The CDR3 coding sequence is TGTGCCAGCAGCTTGGAGACCTATTCACCCCTCCACTTT.

This clonotype was observed many times. The V gene is TRBV10-3, the J gene TRBJ2-1, with 9 bases identical to TRBD2. CDR1 is ENHRY and CDR2 is SYGVKD in the germline V gene. The CDR3 extends over 15 amino acids. V shed 6 bases and J 5 bases; nucleotides not matched to a gene: 8. Here the CDR3 DNA reads TGTGCCATCAGGCCAGCGGGAGGACTAAACAATGAGCAGTTCTTC. This encodes CAIRPAGGLNNEQFF.

This chain uses TRBV20-1 with TRBJ2-1; 14 nucleotides align to TRBD2. From germline, CDR1 is DFQATT and CDR2 SNEGSKA (reference sequence). After removal of 6 bases from V and 9 bases from J, the junction contained 10 bases not matched to a gene. The CDR3 consists of 15 residues. CDR3 in DNA: TGCAGTGCGAAAACCGGGACTAGCGGGAGATTTGAGCAGTTCTTC. Protein: CSAKTGTSGRFEQFF.